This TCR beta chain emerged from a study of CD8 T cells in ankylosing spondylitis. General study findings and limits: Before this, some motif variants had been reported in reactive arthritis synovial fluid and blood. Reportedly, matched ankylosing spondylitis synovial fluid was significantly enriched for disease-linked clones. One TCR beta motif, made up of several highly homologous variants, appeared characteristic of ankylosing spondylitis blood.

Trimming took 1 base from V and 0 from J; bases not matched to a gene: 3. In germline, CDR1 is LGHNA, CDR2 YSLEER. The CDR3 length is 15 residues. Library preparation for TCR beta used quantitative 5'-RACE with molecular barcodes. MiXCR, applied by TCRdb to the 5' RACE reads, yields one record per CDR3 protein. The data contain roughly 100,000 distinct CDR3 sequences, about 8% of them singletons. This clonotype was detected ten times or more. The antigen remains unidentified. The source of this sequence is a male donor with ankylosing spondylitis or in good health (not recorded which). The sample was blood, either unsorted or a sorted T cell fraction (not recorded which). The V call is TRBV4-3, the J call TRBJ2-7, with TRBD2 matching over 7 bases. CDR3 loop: CASSQVAGFSYEQYF. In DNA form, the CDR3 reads TGCGCCAGCAGCCAAGTAGCGGGCTTCTCCTACGAGCAGTACTTC.